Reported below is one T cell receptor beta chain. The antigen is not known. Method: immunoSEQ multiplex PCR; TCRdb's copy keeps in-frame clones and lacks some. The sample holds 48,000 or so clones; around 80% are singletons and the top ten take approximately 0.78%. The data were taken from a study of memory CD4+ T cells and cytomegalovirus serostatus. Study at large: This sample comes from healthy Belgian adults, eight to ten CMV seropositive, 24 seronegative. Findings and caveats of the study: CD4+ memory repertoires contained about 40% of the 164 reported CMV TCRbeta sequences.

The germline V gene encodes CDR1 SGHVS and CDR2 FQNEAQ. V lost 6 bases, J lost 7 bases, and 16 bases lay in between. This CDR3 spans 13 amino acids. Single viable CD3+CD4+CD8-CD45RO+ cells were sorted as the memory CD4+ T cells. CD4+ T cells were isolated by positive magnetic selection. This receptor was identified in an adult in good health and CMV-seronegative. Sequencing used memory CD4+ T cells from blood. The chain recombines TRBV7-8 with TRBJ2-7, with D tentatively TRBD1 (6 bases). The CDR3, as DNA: TGTGCCAGCAGTCCTACAGGGAGTTGGGAGCAGTACTTC. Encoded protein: CASSPTGSWEQYF.